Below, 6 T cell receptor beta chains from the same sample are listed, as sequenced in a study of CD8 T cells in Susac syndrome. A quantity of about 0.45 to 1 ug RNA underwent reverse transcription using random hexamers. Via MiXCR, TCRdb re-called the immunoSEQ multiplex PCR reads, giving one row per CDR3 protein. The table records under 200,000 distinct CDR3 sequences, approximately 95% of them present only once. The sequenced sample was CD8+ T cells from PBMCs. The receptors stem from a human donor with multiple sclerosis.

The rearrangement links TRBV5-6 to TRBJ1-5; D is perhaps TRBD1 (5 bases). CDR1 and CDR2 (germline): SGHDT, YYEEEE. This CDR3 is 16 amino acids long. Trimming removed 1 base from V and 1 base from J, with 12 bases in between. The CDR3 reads CASSLWAGPSNQPQHF. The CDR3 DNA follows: TGTGCCAGCAGCTTGTGGGCAGGGCCGAGCAATCAGCCCCAGCATTTT. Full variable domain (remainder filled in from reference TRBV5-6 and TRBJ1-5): DAGVTQSPTHLIKTRGQQVTLRCSPKSGHDTVSWYQQALGQGPQFIFQYYEEEERQRGNFPDRFSGHQFPNYSSELNVNALLLGDSALYLCASSLWAGPSNQPQHFGDGTRLSIL.

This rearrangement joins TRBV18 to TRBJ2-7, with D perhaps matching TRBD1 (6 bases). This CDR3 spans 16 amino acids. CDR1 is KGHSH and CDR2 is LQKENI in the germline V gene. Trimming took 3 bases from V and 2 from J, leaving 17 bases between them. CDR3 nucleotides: TGTGCCAGCTCACCGACGGCAGGGGCGAACCCCTACGAGCAGTACTTC. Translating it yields CASSPTAGANPYEQYF.

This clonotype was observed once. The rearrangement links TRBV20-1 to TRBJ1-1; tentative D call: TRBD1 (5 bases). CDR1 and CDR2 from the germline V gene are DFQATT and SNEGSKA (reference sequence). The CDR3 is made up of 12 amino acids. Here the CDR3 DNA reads TGCACCCCTCACGGGGGTAGCACTGAAGCTTTCTTT. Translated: CTPHGGSTEAFF.

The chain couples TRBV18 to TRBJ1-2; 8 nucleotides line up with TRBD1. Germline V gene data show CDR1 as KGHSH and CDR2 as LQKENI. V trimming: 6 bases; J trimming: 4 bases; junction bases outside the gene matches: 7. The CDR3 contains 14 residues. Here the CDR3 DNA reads TGTGCCAGCTCCCGGGACAGGAGGGTCTATGGCTACACCTTC. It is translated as CASSRDRRVYGYTF.

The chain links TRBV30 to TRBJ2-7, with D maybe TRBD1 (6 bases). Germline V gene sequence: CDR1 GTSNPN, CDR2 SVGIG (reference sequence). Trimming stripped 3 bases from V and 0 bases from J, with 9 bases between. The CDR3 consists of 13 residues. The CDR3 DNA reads TGTGCCTGGAGCTGGGGGCCCTCCTACGAGCAGTACTTC. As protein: CAWSWGPSYEQYF.

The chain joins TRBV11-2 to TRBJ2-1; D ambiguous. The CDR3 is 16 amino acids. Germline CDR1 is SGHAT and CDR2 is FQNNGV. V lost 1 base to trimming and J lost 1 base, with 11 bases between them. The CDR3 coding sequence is TGTGCCAGCAGCTTAGGTGTCGAGCGTTCCTACAATGAGCAGTTCTTC. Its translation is CASSLGVERSYNEQFF.